Below are 16 T cell receptor gamma chains sequenced from a single sample in a study of γδ T cells in repeated Plasmodium falciparum infection. TCRdb re-called the multiplex PCR reads via CATT. The table has about 30,000 gamma-chain clones, almost 1.5% seen once. Gammadelta T cells were flow-sorted from PBMC into Vgamma9/Vdelta2+ and Vdelta2-negative populations for bulk analysis. The sample consisted of gamma-delta T cells from blood. The receptors shown here come from a pool of human donors (malaria-infected and uninfected, not separated).

This clone occurred many times. A much larger clone is a single base away; this may be a read error. V usage is TRGV4 and J usage is TRGJ1 or TRGJ2. The CDR3 length is 11 residues. With 0 bases clipped from V and 12 bases from J, the junction kept 5 bases outside the gene matches. Germline-derived CDR1 and CDR2 are EGSTGY and YDSYTSSV. The CDR3 protein is CATWDGPGKLF. As DNA, the CDR3 is TGTGCCACCTGGGATGGGCCGGGGAAACTCTTT.

This clone is deemed medium-sized. This sequence joins TRGV3 and TRGJP2. After removal of 6 bases from V and 2 bases from J, the junction contained 9 bases not matched to a gene. The CDR3 loop spans 15 amino acids. CDR1 VTNTFY and CDR2 YDVSTARD come from the germline V gene (reference sequence). CDR3 sequence: CATWQLISSDWIKTF. CDR3 DNA sequence: TGTGCCACCTGGCAACTCATCAGTAGTGATTGGATCAAGACGTTT.

This clone was observed a few times. The TCRdb protein comes from a much larger clone and disagrees with this DNA's translation at residue 11, likely due to a read error; the protein given here is derived from the DNA. The chain couples TRGV9 to TRGJ1 or TRGJ2. Because TCRdb records no J gene, it was assigned here through a match of the DNA to germline. Germline V gene lookup returns CDR1 GITISATS and CDR2 ISYDGTV (reference sequence). This CDR3 is 14 amino acids long. The CDR3: CALWEVGNYYEKLF. The CDR3 DNA is TGTGCCTTGTGGGAGGTGGGGAATTATTATGAGAAACTCTTT.

The table lists this clone with many counts. Given a much more abundant clone one base away, this may be a read error. This sample also contains other DNA sequences that code for the same CDR3. The chain employs TRGV4 and TRGJ1 or TRGJ2. This CDR3 contains 11 residues. CDR1 is EGSTGY, CDR2 YDSYTSSV, per germline. In DNA form, the CDR3 reads TGTGCTACCTGGGGGAATTATAAGAAACTCTTT. Protein sequence: CATWGNYKKLF.

Turning to this clone: TCRdb's listed protein matches a much larger clone and diverges from this DNA's translation at residue 5, likely through a read error; the protein shown comes from the DNA. J is TRGJ1 or TRGJ2 and V is TRGV2. In the absence of a J gene in TCRdb, the DNA was matched to germline to assign it here. The CDR3 has 13 amino acids. Looked up from germline, CDR1 is EGSNGY and CDR2 is YDSYNSKV. This chain's CDR3 is CATWGGPRGKKLF. The CDR3 nucleotides read TGTGCCACCTGGGGCGGGCCTAGGGGTAAGAAACTCTTT.

This clone appeared a few times. TCRdb attributes to this sequence the protein of a much larger clone, which differs from the DNA translation at residue 3; a read error is likely, and the protein displayed is translated from the DNA. The V and J genes are TRGV3 and TRGJ1 or TRGJ2. The J gene, absent from TCRdb, was called here by matching the DNA to germline. In germline, CDR1 is VTNTFY, CDR2 YDVSTARD (reference sequence). The CDR3 extends over 13 amino acids. The CDR3 bases are TGTGCCCCCTGGGACAGGGTTCCTGGGAAGAAACTCTTT. This gives the protein CAPWDRVPGKKLF.

Relative to its sample, this clone is medium-sized (0.01 to 0.1%). The V gene is TRGV2, the J gene TRGJ1 or TRGJ2. The V gene end was trimmed by 0 bases and the J gene end by 5 bases; junction bases not matched to a gene: 4. Germline V lookup: CDR1 EGSNGY, CDR2 YDSYNSKV. There are 13 residues in the CDR3. CDR3 coding DNA: TGTGCCACCTGGGACGGGCACGATTATAAGAAACTCTTT. The encoded protein is CATWDGHDYKKLF.

This clone was observed at least ten times. Other DNA sequences in the same sample also yield this CDR3. The V call is TRGV2, the J call TRGJP2. V was pared by 1 base and J by 0 bases, with 2 bases of the junction left unmatched. CDR1 and CDR2 (germline): EGSNGY, YDSYNSKV. The CDR3 runs to 15 residues. CDR3 DNA: TGTGCCACCTGGGACGGCTATAGTAGTGATTGGATCAAGACGTTT. It is translated as CATWDGYSSDWIKTF.

This clone was seen more than once but under ten times. This DNA translates differently at residue 3 from the TCRdb protein, which is that of a much larger clone; a read error is likely, and the protein shown is the DNA's own translation. The chain carries TRGV9 and TRGJP. As TCRdb names no J gene, one was assigned here on the basis of a DNA match to germline. Germline loops: CDR1 GITISATS, CDR2 ISYDGTV (reference sequence). CDR3 length: 19 amino acids. CDR3 amino acids: CASWEAPAGQELGKKIKVF. The CDR3 DNA is TGTGCCTCGTGGGAGGCCCCAGCAGGCCAGGAGTTGGGCAAAAAAATCAAGGTATTT.

This clone was detected only a few times. TCRdb pairs this DNA with a much larger clone's protein that differs at residue 12, likely a read error; the protein shown was translated from the DNA. V gene TRGV2 was called; the J gene was not. Germline V lookup: CDR1 EGSNGY, CDR2 YDSYNSKV. The CDR3 extends over 14 amino acids. The CDR3 region is CATWDGPVAYKRLF. The CDR3, as DNA: TGTGCCACCTGGGACGGGCCAGTTGCTTATAAGAGACTCTTT.

Worth noting for this clone: A far larger clone is just one base off, so this is likely a read error. The identical CDR3 is also encoded by other nucleotide sequences in the sample. The genes are TRGV3 and TRGJ1 or TRGJ2. Because TCRdb records no J gene, it was assigned here through a match of the DNA to germline. This CDR3 has 17 residues. Germline-derived CDR1 and CDR2 are VTNTFY and YDVSTARD (reference sequence). Germline trimming cut 4 bases from V and 0 bases from J; bases unmatched to any gene: 15. The CDR3: CATWDRRQPVNYYKKLF. The CDR3 nucleotides are TGTGCCACCTGGGATAGGCGACAGCCCGTGAATTATTATAAGAAACTCTTT.

In this sample, this clone turned up a few times. This likely reflects a read error, since a far larger clone is one base away. This sample also contains other DNA sequences that code for the same CDR3. The V call is TRGV4, the J call TRGJ1 or TRGJ2. Here the J gene was assigned by germline matching of the DNA, as TCRdb has none. The CDR3 sequence is 14 residues long. Germline CDR1 and CDR2: EGSTGY and YDSYTSSV. CDR3 residues: CATWDGPLRYKKLF. DNA of the CDR3: TGCGCCACCTGGGATGGGCCCCTTAGGTATAAGAAACTCTTT.

This clone was picked up a small number of times. A far larger clone is a single base away, which makes a read error likely. This sample includes further DNA sequences coding for the same CDR3. The chain recombines TRGV9 with TRGJ1 or TRGJ2. Germline matching of the DNA provided the J gene here, since TCRdb leaves it blank. In germline, CDR1 is GITISATS, CDR2 ISYDGTV (reference sequence). CDR3 length equals 13 residues. CDR3 residues: CALWAENYYKKLF. Here the CDR3 DNA reads TGTGCTTTGTGGGCCGAAAATTATTATAAGAAACTCTTT.

In regard to this clone: A much bigger clone sits one base away, suggesting this may be a read error. The DNA for the CDR3 is TGTGCCACCTGGGACCGGCGCTCCCCTAAGAAACTCTTT. This translates into CATWDRRSPKKLF. The chain couples TRGV2 to TRGJ1 or TRGJ2. This CDR3 has 13 residues. Germline V CDR1 and CDR2: EGSNGY, YDSYNSKV. V gave up 3 bases and J gave up 9 bases; unmatched junction bases: 11.

This clone was counted at least ten times. The protein TCRdb lists belongs to a much larger clone and differs from this DNA's translation at residue 10, which points to a read error; the protein shown is made from the DNA. The CDR3 loop is CATWDSYYKGLF. DNA for the CDR3: TGTGCCACCTGGGACAGCTATTATAAGGGACTCTTT. The rearrangement uses TRGV3 and TRGJ1 or TRGJ2. This CDR3 comprises 12 residues. In germline, CDR1 is VTNTFY, CDR2 YDVSTARD (reference sequence). Trimming removed 1 base from V and 15 bases from J; junction bases left unmatched: 12.

About this clone itself: TCRdb's listed protein matches a much larger clone and diverges from this DNA's translation at residue 4, likely through a read error; the protein shown comes from the DNA. The chain links TRGV3 to TRGJ1 or TRGJ2. The CDR3 runs to 13 residues. Germline V gene data show CDR1 as VTNTFY and CDR2 as YDVSTARD (reference sequence). The CDR3 DNA reads as TGTGCCACCGGGGACAGGGCGCGATATAAGAAACTCTTT. Its protein product is CATGDRARYKKLF.